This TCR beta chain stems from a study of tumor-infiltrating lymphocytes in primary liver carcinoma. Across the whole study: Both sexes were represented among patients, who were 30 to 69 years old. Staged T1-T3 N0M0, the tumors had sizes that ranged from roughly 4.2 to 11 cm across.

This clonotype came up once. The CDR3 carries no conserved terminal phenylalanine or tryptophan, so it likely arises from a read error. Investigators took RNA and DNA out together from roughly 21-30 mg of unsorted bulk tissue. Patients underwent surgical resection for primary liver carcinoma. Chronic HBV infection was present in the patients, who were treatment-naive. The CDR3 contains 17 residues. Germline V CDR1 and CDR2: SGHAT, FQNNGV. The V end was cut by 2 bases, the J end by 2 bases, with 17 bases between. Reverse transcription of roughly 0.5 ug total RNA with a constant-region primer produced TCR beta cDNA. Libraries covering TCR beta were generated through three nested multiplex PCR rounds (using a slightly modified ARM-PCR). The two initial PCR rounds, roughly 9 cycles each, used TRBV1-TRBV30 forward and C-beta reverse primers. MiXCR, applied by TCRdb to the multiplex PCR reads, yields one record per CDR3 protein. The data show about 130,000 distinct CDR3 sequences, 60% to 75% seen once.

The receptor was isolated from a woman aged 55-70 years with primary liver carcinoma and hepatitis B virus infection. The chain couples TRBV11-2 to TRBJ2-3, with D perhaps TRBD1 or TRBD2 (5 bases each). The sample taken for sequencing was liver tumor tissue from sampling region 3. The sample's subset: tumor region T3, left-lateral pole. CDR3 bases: TGTGCCAGCAGCTTACGTCTCGGCACGGGGCACACAGATACGCAGTATCTT. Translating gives CASSLRLGTGHTDTQYL.